This T cell receptor (beta chain) stems from a study of cytomegalovirus exposure and HLA in healthy donors. Comments on this clone: The antigen is not known.

With 60 Vbeta and 13 Jbeta primers, the PCR was carried out. Method: immunoSEQ multiplex PCR; TCRdb's copy keeps in-frame clones and lacks some. The sample yields 85,000 to 100,000 clones, approximately 84% seen once. General study results and limits: Confirmation was obtained in vitro that three CMV-associated chains are specific for CMV antigens. According to a later analysis, most TCR beta chains associated with CMV appeared HLA-restricted.

The germline V gene encodes CDR1 SGHRS and CDR2 YFSETQ. V shed 0 bases and J 2 bases; nucleotides not matched to a gene: 8. The CDR3 totals 16 residues. Material: PBMCs. The clonotype was recovered from a woman under 30 in good health and CMV-seropositive. The chain couples TRBV5-1 to TRBJ2-7, with 7 bases aligning to TRBD2. The DNA of the CDR3 is TGCGCCAGCAGCTTGGCCGAGACTAGCTGGGCCTACGAGCAGTACTTC. Residues: CASSLAETSWAYEQYF.